The entry below describes one T cell receptor beta chain. Its antigen is still unknown. This record comes from a study of identical twins. Whole-study results and caveats: Cord blood beta clonotypes present at high abundance carried fewer insertions; no such pattern appeared in memory repertoires. Not following the same donors, the study drew its conclusions from cross-sectional statistical analysis. With monozygotic twins, out-of-frame TCR alpha sharing exceeded what models estimated.

This CDR3 spans 16 amino acids. Trimming took off 4 bases at V and 0 bases at J, with 12 bases between the two ends. Germline CDR1 and CDR2: LGHNA and YNFKEQ. Template switching added a universal primer site; cDNA carried unique molecular identifiers. TCRdb re-called the 5' RACE reads with MiXCR, one entry per CDR3 protein. This sample has 1.5 million to 2 million distinct CDR3 sequences, with about 32% found just once. This sequence originates from a newborn girl in good health. Sample: cord blood. The V and J genes are TRBV4-2 and TRBJ1-4; perhaps TRBD1 as D (6 bases). The CDR3 region is CASSRNTGSTNEKLFF. Written as DNA, the CDR3 is TGTGCCAGCAGCCGTAACACAGGGTCAACTAATGAAAAACTGTTTTTT.